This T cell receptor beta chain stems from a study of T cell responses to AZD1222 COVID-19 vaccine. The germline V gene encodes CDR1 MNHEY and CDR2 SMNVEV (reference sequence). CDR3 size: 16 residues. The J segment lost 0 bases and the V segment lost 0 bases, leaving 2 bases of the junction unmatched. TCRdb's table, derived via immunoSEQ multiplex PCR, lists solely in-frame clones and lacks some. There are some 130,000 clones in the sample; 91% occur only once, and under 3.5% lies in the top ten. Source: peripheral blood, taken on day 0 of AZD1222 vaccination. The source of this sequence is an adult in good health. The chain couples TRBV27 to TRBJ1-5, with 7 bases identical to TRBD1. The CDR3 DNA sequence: TGTGCCAGCAGTTTATCTTACAGGGGTAGCAATCAGCCCCAGCATTTT. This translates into CASSLSYRGSNQPQHF.